The sequence of this TCR beta chain was determined in a study of cytomegalovirus exposure and HLA in healthy donors. For the study at large: An earlier analysis identified more than 95 million unique TCR beta sequences in about 190 million T cells. Notes on the study in general: For most TCR beta V segments, an earlier analysis put the productive rate at about 90% or about 30% of the time. Reports credit the classifier with highly specific, highly sensitive diagnosis of cytomegalovirus status.

Unmatched junction bases numbered 2, after V lost 3 bases and J lost 4 bases. Germline values: CDR1 SGHVS, CDR2 FQNEAQ. The CDR3 extends over 15 amino acids. Notes on this clone: What it binds is unknown.

The PCR was carried out with 60 Vbeta primers and 13 Jbeta primers. Repertoires were generated with immunoSEQ multiplex PCR, while TCRdb's copy carries only in-frame clones and drops some. The data contain about 150,000 clones, just under 65% of them singletons. The chain is built from TRBV7-8 and TRBJ2-7; 14 nucleotides match TRBD2. The origin of this receptor is a woman aged 60-75 years in good health and CMV-seropositive. The material sequenced was PBMCs. As DNA, the CDR3 is TGTGCCAGCAGCTTGGGACTAGCGGGAGCATACGAGCAGTACTTC. Translated: CASSLGLAGAYEQYF. Based on the CDR3 plus reference TRBV7-8 and TRBJ2-7, the full variable domain is GAGVSQSPRYKVAKRGQDVALRCDPISGHVSLFWYQQALGQGPEFLTYFQNEAQLDKSGLPSDRFFAERPEGSVSTLKIQRTQQEDSAVYLCASSLGLAGAYEQYFGPGTRLTVT.